These 4 T cell receptor beta chains were all obtained from the same sample, sequenced in a study of cytomegalovirus exposure and HLA in healthy donors. The PCR ran on 60 Vbeta and 13 Jbeta primers. Generated by immunoSEQ multiplex PCR, the TCRdb table keeps only in-frame clones and is missing some. The sample carries 100,000 to 150,000 clones, roughly three quarters recorded once. The source material was PBMCs. Receptor source: an older woman in good health and CMV-seronegative.

The V and J genes are TRBV7-9 and TRBJ2-3; 9 bases are shared with TRBD1. The V segment lost 2 bases and the J segment 8 bases; nucleotides outside the gene matches: 17. The CDR3 totals 18 residues. Germline values: CDR1 SEHNR, CDR2 FQNEAQ (reference sequence). CDR3 bases: TGTGCCAGCAGCTTATCCCGTGAAGGGACAGGGAAAGGTGCTACGCAGTATTTT. The encoded protein is CASSLSREGTGKGATQYF.

The V gene is TRBV18, the J gene TRBJ1-1; D is perhaps TRBD1 (5 bases). CDR3 length equals 15 residues. The germline V and J ends were trimmed by 1 base and 3 bases, with 12 bases remaining between them. Germline assignment: CDR1 KGHSH and CDR2 LQKENI. The CDR3 region is CASSPQTGRHTEAFF. In DNA, the CDR3 is TGTGCCAGCTCACCACAAACAGGCCGACACACTGAAGCTTTCTTT.

The J gene is TRBJ1-1, the V gene TRBV10-3; D is unresolved. The CDR3 is 13 residues long. From germline, CDR1 is ENHRY and CDR2 SYGVKD. Trimming cost V 4 bases and J 10 bases, with 16 bases left between them. The CDR3 sequence: CAISGEAGKRAFF. In nucleotides, the CDR3 is TGTGCCATCAGTGGGGAGGCTGGGAAGCGAGCTTTCTTT.

The V call is TRBV21-1, the J call TRBJ1-3; the D call TRBD1 from the table was never checked on the DNA. TRBV21-1 constitutes a pseudogene. The CDR3 runs 16 residues. For the CDR3, the DNA is TGTGCCAGCAGCGCCCCGACAGGGCGAGGGGGAAACACCATATATTTT. This encodes CASSAPTGRGGNTIYF.